These 19 T cell receptor beta chains originate from one sample sequenced in a study of cytomegalovirus exposure and HLA in healthy donors. PCR was performed using 60 Vbeta and 13 Jbeta primers. Repertoires were generated with immunoSEQ multiplex PCR, while TCRdb's copy carries only in-frame clones and drops some. Here the sample spans 170,000 or so clones, 60% to 80% being singletons. The sequenced sample consisted of PBMCs. These receptors all come from a woman aged 25 to 39 in good health and CMV-seronegative.

This clone occurred once. This chain links TRBV27 with TRBJ2-2; 11 nucleotides agree with TRBD2. Germline V lookup: CDR1 MNHEY, CDR2 SMNVEV (reference sequence). V was clipped by 5 bases and J by 7 bases; unmatched bases: 12. The CDR3 is made up of 17 amino acids. CDR3 in amino acids: CASSPLAGGHRDGELFF. CDR3 coding DNA: TGTGCCAGCAGTCCCTTAGCGGGGGGGCATCGGGACGGGGAGCTGTTTTTT.

The rearrangement joins TRBV7-8 to TRBJ1-1; 11 bases match TRBD1. Looked up from germline, CDR1 is SGHVS and CDR2 is FQNEAQ. The CDR3 consists of 18 residues. V was clipped by 3 bases and J by 0 bases; unmatched bases: 9. The CDR3 here is CASSFRTGGRYMNTEAFF. The CDR3 coding sequence is TGTGCCAGCAGCTTCCGGACAGGGGGCCGTTACATGAACACTGAAGCTTTCTTT.

This chain uses TRBV21-1 with TRBJ2-2; the D call in the table, TRBD1, was not verified against the DNA. TRBV21-1 is designated a pseudogene. The CDR3 totals 17 residues. The CDR3 DNA is TGTGCCAGCAGCAAAGGGTGGGGACAGGGTGTGTCCGGGGAGCTGTTTTTT. As protein: CASSKGWGQGVSGELFF.

The chain has TRBV7-8 and TRBJ1-5; the D gene is possibly TRBD1 (5 bases). The CDR3 extends over 19 amino acids. V lost 1 base, J lost 4 bases, and 23 bases lay in between. Germline loops: CDR1 SGHVS, CDR2 FQNEAQ. The CDR3 DNA reads as TGTGCCAGCAGCTTAGATGCTGGGGGGGGGAAAAGGAGGAATCAGCCCCAGCATTTT. Residues: CASSLDAGGGKRRNQPQHF.

This clone was seen only a few times. The genes are TRBV2 and TRBJ2-7; D gene ambiguous. CDR1 is SNHLY and CDR2 is FYNNEI in the germline V gene. The CDR3 runs to 13 residues. V lost 3 bases to trimming and J lost 3 bases, with 9 bases between them. CDR3 nucleotide sequence: TGTGCCAGCAGTGAGCGGCGGTACTACGAGCAGTACTTC. Translating it yields CASSERRYYEQYF.

This clone appeared a single time. V usage is TRBV2 and J usage is TRBJ1-1; TRBD1 agrees at 7 bases. The V gene end was trimmed by 4 bases and the J gene end by 5 bases; junction bases not matched to a gene: 4. Germline CDR1 is SNHLY and CDR2 is FYNNEI. This CDR3 is built from 13 residues. The CDR3 DNA sequence: TGTGCCAGCAGTGCAGGGGGGAATACTGAAGCTTTCTTT. Amino acid sequence: CASSAGGNTEAFF.

CDR3 region: CASSFAGGEQYF. CDR3 nucleotides: TGTGCCAGCAGCTTCGCAGGGGGCGAGCAGTACTTC. This chain connects TRBV5-6 to TRBJ2-7, with 7 bases fitting TRBD1. The CDR3 contains 12 residues. Losses at the gene ends were 2 bases for V and 6 bases for J; bases not matched to a gene: 2. Germline assignment: CDR1 SGHDT and CDR2 YYEEEE.

The chain couples TRBV9 to TRBJ1-5; tentative D call: TRBD1 (5 bases). The germline V and J ends were trimmed by 2 bases and 1 base, with 10 bases remaining between them. The CDR3 is 15 residues long. Germline values: CDR1 SGDLS, CDR2 YYNGEE. CDR3 nucleotide sequence: TGTGCCAGCAGCGTGGGGGAGGGGAGCAATCAGCCCCAGCATTTT. Protein sequence: CASSVGEGSNQPQHF.

The chain couples TRBV18 to TRBJ1-1; D might be TRBD1 (6 bases). The CDR3 runs to 16 residues. Germline V lookup: CDR1 KGHSH, CDR2 LQKENI. V lost 4 bases to trimming and J lost 1 base, with 16 bases between them. The CDR3 coding sequence is TGTGCCAGCTCACTAGTCGGGGGGGGGCGGAACACTGAAGCTTTCTTT. It yields the protein CASSLVGGGRNTEAFF.

The rearrangement joins TRBV6-1 to TRBJ2-7, with unresolved D. Germline loops: CDR1 MNHNS, CDR2 SASEGT. This CDR3 is 14 amino acids long. The ends were cut back, 6 bases at V and 3 bases at J, with 15 bases in the middle. The CDR3 DNA sequence: TGTGCCAGCAGCGTTGACCGAAGCGTCTACGAGCAGTACTTC. Translation: CASSVDRSVYEQYF.

This sequence joins TRBV9 and TRBJ1-2; TRBD1 matches 8 bases. The length of the CDR3 is 16 residues. CDR1 is SGDLS and CDR2 is YYNGEE in the germline V gene. J gave up 3 bases and V 0 bases, and 7 bases lay outside the gene matches. CDR3 protein: CASSVAPGQGDYGYTF. The CDR3 DNA follows: TGTGCCAGCAGCGTAGCCCCTGGACAGGGCGACTATGGCTACACCTTC.

The chain joins TRBV6-6 to TRBJ2-1; TRBD2 aligns across 7 bases. After removal of 8 bases from V and 7 bases from J, the junction contained 11 bases not matched to a gene. The CDR3 is made up of 14 amino acids. Germline V gene data show CDR1 as MNHNY and CDR2 as SVGAGI (reference sequence). The chain's CDR3 is CASYWTGTINEQFF. CDR3 DNA sequence: TGTGCCAGCTACTGGACCGGGACTATAAATGAGCAGTTCTTC.

This chain links TRBV5-1 with TRBJ2-1, with D hard to call. The length of the CDR3 is 11 residues. Germline loops: CDR1 SGHRS, CDR2 YFSETQ. Trimming took off 4 bases at V and 5 bases at J, with 4 bases between the two ends. The CDR3 sequence is CASSLDNEQFF. DNA of the CDR3: TGCGCCAGCAGCCTTGACAATGAGCAGTTCTTC. Full variable domain (rest looked up from reference TRBV5-1 and TRBJ2-1): KAGVTQTPRYLIKTRGQQVTLSCSPISGHRSVSWYQQTPGQGLQFLFEYFSETQRNKGNFPGRFSGRQFSNSRSEMNVSTLELGDSALYLCASSLDNEQFFGPGTRLTVL.

This chain joins TRBV27 and TRBJ2-7; D is perhaps TRBD1 (6 bases). Germline V gene sequence: CDR1 MNHEY, CDR2 SMNVEV (reference sequence). V lost 5 bases, J lost 2 bases, and 13 bases lay in between. This CDR3 has 14 residues. The CDR3 spells CASSTSDRTYEQYF. CDR3 sequence (DNA): TGTGCCAGCAGTACCTCCGACAGGACCTACGAGCAGTACTTC.

CDR3 residues: CASSVAGPNYGYTF. CDR3 in DNA: TGTGCCAGCAGTGTGGCGGGGCCTAACTATGGCTACACCTTC. The chain is built from TRBV6-1 and TRBJ1-2; a possible D gene is TRBD1 (5 bases). This CDR3 has 14 residues. CDR1 and CDR2 from the germline V gene are MNHNS and SASEGT. V dropped 4 bases and J dropped 0 bases, with 9 bases sitting between them.

V usage is TRBV6-6 and J usage is TRBJ2-5; unclear D gene. Trimming removed 4 bases at V and 1 base at J, with 7 bases between. The CDR3 consists of 13 residues. Germline V gene data show CDR1 as MNHNY and CDR2 as SVGAGI (reference sequence). The CDR3 reads CASSWASQETQYF. CDR3 nucleotide sequence: TGTGCCAGCAGTTGGGCGAGCCAAGAGACCCAGTACTTC.

In DNA form, the CDR3 reads TGTGCCAGCAGTTGGTCTATCGGGCGGGGGAACACTGAAGCTTTCTTT. This translates into CASSWSIGRGNTEAFF. J is TRBJ1-1 and V is TRBV2, with D unclear. Trimming pared 5 bases from V and 1 base from J, leaving 17 bases between. Germline CDR1 SNHLY, CDR2 FYNNEI. This CDR3 comprises 16 residues.

This chain's CDR3 is CATSTPGTFNTEAFF. The CDR3 DNA reads as TGTGCCACCAGCACTCCCGGGACTTTTAACACTGAAGCTTTCTTT. The chain employs TRBV15 and TRBJ1-1; D perhaps matches TRBD1 (5 bases). Germline CDR1 LNHNV, CDR2 YYDKDF (reference sequence). This CDR3 contains 15 residues. Deletions cut 4 bases from V and 2 bases from J, with 14 bases between.

The V gene is TRBV2, the J gene TRBJ2-1; the D gene is possibly TRBD1 (6 bases). Germline CDR1 SNHLY, CDR2 FYNNEI. This CDR3 has 13 amino acids. Trimming took 5 bases from V and 6 from J, leaving 11 bases between them. In nucleotides, the CDR3 is TGTGCCAGCAGTAGGGAACAGGGCAATGAGCAGTTCTTC. Translated, it gives CASSREQGNEQFF.